The source of this TCR beta chain is a study of CD8+ T cells in alopecia areata. Per the germline V gene, CDR1 is SQVTM and CDR2 is ANQGSEA. V gave up 3 bases and J gave up 8 bases, with 10 bases separating them. CDR3 length equals 11 residues. Treatment described: oral pan-JAK inhibitor, 5-10 mg twice daily. Broader study findings: Expanded CD8+ clones among the top 100, as well as scalp clonality, were significantly decreased by tofacitinib.

As regards this clone: Its specificity is not known. Other DNA variants within this sample encode the same CDR3.

Reverse transcribed after extraction, RNA yielded cDNA as the sequencing template. Libraries were prepared by immunoSEQ multiplex PCR; TCRdb keeps only in-frame clonotypes and omits some of them. The sample lists some 190,000 clones; just under 65% were seen once. The V gene is TRBV29-1, the J gene TRBJ1-1; the D gene is possibly TRBD1 (6 bases). The clonotype was recovered from a human donor with alopecia areata. This sample comprised CD4+ T cells sorted from blood, obtained between weeks 49 and 50, from a patient treated with tofacitinib. Written as DNA, the CDR3 is TGCAGCGTTGATCGGGGGGCGGAAGCTTTCTTT. This translates into CSVDRGAEAFF.